In this sample, the clone carrying this T cell receptor beta chain turned up many times. Its target is not known. With 10-nucleotide random UMIs included, cDNA was synthesized by 5'RACE. TCRdb itself ran the 5' RACE reads through MiXCR, one entry per CDR3 protein. The profile shows approximately 59,000 distinct CDR3 sequences, roughly 4.9% of them singletons. These data are taken from a study of neurological immune-mediated disorders. Study conclusions and caveats: Patients with HTLV-1-associated myelopathy had the highest level of TCR clonal expansion, whereas patients with multiple sclerosis had the lowest level, falling beneath the level found in healthy controls.

Germline V lookup: CDR1 SGHRS, CDR2 YFSETQ. Between the trimmed V and J ends, which lost 9 bases and 5 bases, there was a span of 14 bases. The CDR3 length is 12 residues. The chain couples TRBV5-1 to TRBJ1-1; D is uncertain. The TCR originated in a human donor with multiple sclerosis. The donor label of this sample is uncertain. Specimen: PBMCs. The CDR3 reads CATGLPGTEAFF. DNA of the CDR3: TGCGCCACCGGCCTCCCGGGGACTGAAGCTTTCTTT.